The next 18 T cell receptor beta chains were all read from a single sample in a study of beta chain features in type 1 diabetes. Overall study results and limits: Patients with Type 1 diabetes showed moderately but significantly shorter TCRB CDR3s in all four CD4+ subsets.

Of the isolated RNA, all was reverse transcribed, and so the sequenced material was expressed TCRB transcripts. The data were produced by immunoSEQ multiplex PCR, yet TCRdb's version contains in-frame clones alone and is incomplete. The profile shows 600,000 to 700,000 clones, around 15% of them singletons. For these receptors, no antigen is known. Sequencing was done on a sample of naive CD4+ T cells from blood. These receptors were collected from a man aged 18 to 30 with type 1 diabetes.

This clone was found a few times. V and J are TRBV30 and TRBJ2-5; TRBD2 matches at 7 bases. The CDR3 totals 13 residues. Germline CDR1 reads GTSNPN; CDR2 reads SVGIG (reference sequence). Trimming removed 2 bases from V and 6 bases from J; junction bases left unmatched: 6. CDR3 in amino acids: CAWSLTSVQTQYF. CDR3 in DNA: TGTGCCTGGAGTCTCACTAGCGTCCAGACCCAGTACTTC.

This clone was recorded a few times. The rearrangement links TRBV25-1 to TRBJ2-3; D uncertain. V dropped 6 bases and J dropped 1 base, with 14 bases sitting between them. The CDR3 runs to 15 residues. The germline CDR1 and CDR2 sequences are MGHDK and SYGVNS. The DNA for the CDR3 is TGTGCCAGCAGGCGGATCAGCTCGGGCACAGATACGCAGTATTTT. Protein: CASRRISSGTDTQYF.

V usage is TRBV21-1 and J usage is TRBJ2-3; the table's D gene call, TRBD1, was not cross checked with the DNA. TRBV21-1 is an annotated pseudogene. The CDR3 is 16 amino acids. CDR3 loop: CASTRTGPLATDTQYF. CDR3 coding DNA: TGTGCCAGCACTCGGACAGGGCCTCTTGCCACAGATACGCAGTATTTT.

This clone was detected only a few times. CDR3 residues: CASSLFRQGGGYTF. The CDR3 bases are TGTGCCAGCTCACTTTTCCGACAGGGAGGAGGCTACACCTTC. This sequence joins TRBV18 and TRBJ1-2; 7 bases fit TRBD1. Germline V CDR1 and CDR2: KGHSH, LQKENI. V was pared by 4 bases and J by 8 bases, with 10 bases of the junction left unmatched. This CDR3 contains 14 residues.

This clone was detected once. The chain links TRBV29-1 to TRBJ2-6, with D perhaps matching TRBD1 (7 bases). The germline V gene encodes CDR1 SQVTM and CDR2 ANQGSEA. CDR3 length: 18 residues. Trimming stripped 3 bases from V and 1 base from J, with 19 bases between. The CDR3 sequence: CSVDGDSGGGSGANVLTF. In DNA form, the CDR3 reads TGCAGCGTTGATGGGGATTCAGGGGGAGGTTCTGGGGCCAACGTCCTGACTTTC.

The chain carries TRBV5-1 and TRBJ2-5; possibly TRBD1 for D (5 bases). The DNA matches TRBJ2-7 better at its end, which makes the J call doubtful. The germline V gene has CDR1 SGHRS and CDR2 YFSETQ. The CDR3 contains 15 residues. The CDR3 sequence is CASRPTEALGYEQYF. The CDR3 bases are TGCGCCAGCAGACCGACAGAGGCCCTGGGCTACGAGCAGTACTTC.

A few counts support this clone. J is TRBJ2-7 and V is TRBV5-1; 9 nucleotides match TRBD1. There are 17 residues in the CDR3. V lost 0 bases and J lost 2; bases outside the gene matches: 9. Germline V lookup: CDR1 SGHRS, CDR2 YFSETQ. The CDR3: CASSLDRGQGGTYEQYF. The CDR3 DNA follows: TGCGCCAGCAGCTTGGATCGGGGACAGGGAGGTACCTACGAGCAGTACTTC.

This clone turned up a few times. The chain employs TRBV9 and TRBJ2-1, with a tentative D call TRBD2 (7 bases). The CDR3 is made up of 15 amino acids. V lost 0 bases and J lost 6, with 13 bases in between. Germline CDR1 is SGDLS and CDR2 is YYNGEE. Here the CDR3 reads CASSVAGGLSNEQFF. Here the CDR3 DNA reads TGTGCCAGCAGCGTAGCGGGGGGCCTGAGCAATGAGCAGTTCTTC.

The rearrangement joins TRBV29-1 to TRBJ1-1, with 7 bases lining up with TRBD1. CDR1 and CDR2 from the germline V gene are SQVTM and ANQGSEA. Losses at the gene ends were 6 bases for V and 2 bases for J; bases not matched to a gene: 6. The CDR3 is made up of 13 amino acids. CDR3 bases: TGCAGCGTCCTCGGACAGGCAAACACTGAAGCTTTCTTT. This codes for CSVLGQANTEAFF.

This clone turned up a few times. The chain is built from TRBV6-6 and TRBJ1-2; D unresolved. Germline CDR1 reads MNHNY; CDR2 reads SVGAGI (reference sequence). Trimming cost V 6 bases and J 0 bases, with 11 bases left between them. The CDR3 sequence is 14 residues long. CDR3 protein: CASSLIQSNYGYTF. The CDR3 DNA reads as TGTGCCAGCAGCTTAATACAGTCTAACTATGGCTACACCTTC.

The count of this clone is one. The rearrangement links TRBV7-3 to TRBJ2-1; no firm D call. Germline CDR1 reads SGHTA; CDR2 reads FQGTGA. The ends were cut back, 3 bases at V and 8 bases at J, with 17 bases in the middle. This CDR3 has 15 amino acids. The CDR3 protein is CASSLGAAPFDEQFF. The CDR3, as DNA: TGTGCCAGCAGCTTGGGCGCCGCGCCTTTCGATGAGCAGTTCTTC.

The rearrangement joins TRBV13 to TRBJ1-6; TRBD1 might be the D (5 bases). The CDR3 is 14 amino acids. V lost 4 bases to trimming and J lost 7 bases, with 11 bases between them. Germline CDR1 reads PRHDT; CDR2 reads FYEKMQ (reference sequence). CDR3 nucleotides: TGTGCCAGCAGCTCCCAGACAGACAATTCACCCCTCCACTTT. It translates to CASSSQTDNSPLHF.

The CDR3 coding sequence is TGTGCCAGCAGCTTAGTTATTCCCCCTTCTGACACTGAAGCTTTCTTT. Translated: CASSLVIPPSDTEAFF. J is TRBJ1-1 and V is TRBV11-2; D is undetermined. The CDR3 extends over 16 amino acids. V dropped 1 base and J dropped 3 bases, with 15 bases sitting between them. Germline V CDR1 and CDR2: SGHAT, FQNNGV.

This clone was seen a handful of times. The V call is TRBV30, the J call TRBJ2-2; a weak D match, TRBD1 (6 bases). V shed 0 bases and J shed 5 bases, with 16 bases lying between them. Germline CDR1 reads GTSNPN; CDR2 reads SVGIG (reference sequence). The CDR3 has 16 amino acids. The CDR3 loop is CAWSVTRTDQTGELFF. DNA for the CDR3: TGTGCCTGGAGTGTAACACGGACAGACCAGACCGGGGAGCTGTTTTTT.

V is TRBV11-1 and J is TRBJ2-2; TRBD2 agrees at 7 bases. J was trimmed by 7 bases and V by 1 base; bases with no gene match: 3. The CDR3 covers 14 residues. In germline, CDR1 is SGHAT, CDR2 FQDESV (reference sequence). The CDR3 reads CASSLGLASGELFF. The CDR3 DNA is TGTGCCAGCAGCTTAGGACTAGCAAGCGGGGAGCTGTTTTTT. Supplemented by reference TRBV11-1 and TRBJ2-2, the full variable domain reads EAEVAQSPRYKITEKSQAVAFWCDPISGHATLYWYRQILGQGPELLVQFQDESVVDDSQLPKDRFSAERLKGVDSTLKIQPAELGDSAMYLCASSLGLASGELFFGEGSRLTVL.

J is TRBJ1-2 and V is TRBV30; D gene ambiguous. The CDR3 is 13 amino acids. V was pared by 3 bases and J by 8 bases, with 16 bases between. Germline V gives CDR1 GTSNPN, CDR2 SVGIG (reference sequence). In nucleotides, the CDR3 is TGTGCCTGGAGCGGTACGCCAACGGGAGGCTACACCTTC. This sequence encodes CAWSGTPTGGYTF.

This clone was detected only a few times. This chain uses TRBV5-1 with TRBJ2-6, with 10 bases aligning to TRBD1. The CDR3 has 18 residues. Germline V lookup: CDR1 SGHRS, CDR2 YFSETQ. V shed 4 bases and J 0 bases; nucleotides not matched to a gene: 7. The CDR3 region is CASSGDRGDSSGANVLTF. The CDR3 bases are TGCGCCAGCAGCGGGGACAGGGGAGACTCCTCTGGGGCCAACGTCCTGACTTTC. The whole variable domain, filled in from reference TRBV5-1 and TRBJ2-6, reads KAGVTQTPRYLIKTRGQQVTLSCSPISGHRSVSWYQQTPGQGLQFLFEYFSETQRNKGNFPGRFSGRQFSNSRSEMNVSTLELGDSALYLCASSGDRGDSSGANVLTFGAGSRLTVL.

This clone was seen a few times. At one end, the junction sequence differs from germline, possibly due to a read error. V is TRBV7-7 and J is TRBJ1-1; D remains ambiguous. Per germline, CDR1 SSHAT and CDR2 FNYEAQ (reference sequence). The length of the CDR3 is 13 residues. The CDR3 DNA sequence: TGTGCTAGCAGCTTAAATAGGGACACTGAAGCTTTCTTT. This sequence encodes CASSLNRDTEAFF.